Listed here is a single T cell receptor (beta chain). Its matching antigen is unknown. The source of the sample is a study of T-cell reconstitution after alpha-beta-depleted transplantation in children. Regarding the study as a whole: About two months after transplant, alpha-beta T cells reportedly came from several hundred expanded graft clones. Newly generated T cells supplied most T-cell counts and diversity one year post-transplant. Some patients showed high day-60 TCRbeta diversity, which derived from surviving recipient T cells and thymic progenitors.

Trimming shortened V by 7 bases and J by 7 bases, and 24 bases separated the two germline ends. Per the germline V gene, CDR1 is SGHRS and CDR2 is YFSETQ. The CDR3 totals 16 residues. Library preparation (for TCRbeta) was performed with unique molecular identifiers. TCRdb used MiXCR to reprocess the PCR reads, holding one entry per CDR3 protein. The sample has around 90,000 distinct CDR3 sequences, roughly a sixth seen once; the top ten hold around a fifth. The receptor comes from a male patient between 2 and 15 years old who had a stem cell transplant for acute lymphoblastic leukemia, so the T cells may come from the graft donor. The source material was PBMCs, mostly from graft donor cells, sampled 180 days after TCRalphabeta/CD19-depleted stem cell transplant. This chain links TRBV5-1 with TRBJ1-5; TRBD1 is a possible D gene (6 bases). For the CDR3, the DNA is TGCGCCAGCGCACCGGGCCAGGGGTCGAAAGAGCAGCCCCAGCATTTT. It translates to CASAPGQGSKEQPQHF. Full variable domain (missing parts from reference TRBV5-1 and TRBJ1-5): KAGVTQTPRYLIKTRGQQVTLSCSPISGHRSVSWYQQTPGQGLQFLFEYFSETQRNKGNFPGRFSGRQFSNSRSEMNVSTLELGDSALYLCASAPGQGSKEQPQHFGDGTRLSIL.